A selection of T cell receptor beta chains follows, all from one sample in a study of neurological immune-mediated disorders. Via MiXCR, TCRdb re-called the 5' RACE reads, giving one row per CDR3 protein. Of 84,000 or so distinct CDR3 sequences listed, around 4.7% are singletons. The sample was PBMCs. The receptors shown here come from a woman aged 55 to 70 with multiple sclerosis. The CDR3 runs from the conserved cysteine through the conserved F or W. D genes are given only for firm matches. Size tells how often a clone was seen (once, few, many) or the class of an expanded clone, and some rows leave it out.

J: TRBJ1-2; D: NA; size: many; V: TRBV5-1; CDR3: CASSLDLDRSYTF; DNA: TGCGCCAGCAGCTTGGACTTGGATAGGAGCTACACCTTC
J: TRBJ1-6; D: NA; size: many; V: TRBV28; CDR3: CATRGQPPLHF; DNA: TGTGCCACCCGAGGGCAGCCACCCCTCCACTTT
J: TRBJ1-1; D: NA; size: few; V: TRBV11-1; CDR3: CASSFRVNTEAFF; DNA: TGTGCCAGCAGCTTTAGGGTGAACACTGAAGCTTTCTTT
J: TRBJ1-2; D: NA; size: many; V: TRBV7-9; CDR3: CASSFVSKNYGYTF; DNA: TGTGCCAGCAGCTTCGTCTCCAAGAACTATGGCTACACCTTC
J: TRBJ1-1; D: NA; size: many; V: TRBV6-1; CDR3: CASKVPPNTEAFF; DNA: TGTGCCAGCAAGGTCCCGCCGAACACTGAAGCTTTCTTT
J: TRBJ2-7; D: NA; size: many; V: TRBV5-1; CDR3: CASSLVGADEQYF; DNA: TGCGCCAGCAGCTTGGTAGGGGCAGACGAGCAGTACTTC
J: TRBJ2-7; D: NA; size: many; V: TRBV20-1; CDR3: CSASYRAAGPYEQYF; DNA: TGCAGTGCTAGTTACAGGGCAGCGGGGCCCTACGAGCAGTACTTC
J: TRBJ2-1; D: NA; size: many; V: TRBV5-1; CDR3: CASSPGGFTYNEQFF; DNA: TGCGCCAGCAGCCCTGGGGGGTTCACCTACAATGAGCAGTTCTTC
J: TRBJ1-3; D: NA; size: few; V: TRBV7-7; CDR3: CASSPGGGNTIYF; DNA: TGTGCTAGCAGCCCGGGCGGTGGAAACACCATATATTTT
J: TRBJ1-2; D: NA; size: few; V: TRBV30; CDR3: CAWSSSRGSGGYTF; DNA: TGTGCCTGGAGTAGTAGTAGGGGGAGTGGTGGCTACACCTTC
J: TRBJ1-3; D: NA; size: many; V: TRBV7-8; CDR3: CASSLVVAASGGNTIYF; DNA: TGTGCCAGCAGCTTAGTAGTCGCGGCCTCTGGTGGAAACACCATATATTTT
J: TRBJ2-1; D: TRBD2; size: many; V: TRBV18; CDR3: CASSPPGEGKTLRGEQFF; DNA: TGTGCCAGCTCACCACCGGGGGAGGGTAAAACCCTCCGGGGTGAGCAGTTCTTC
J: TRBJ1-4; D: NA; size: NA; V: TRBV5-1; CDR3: CASSLDQATTNEKLFF; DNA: TGCGCCAGCAGCTTGGACCAGGCCACAACTAATGAAAAACTGTTTTTT
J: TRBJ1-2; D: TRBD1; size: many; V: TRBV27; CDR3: CASRYQGASWVGYTF; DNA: TGTGCCAGCAGGTACCAGGGGGCGTCGTGGGTTGGCTACACCTTC
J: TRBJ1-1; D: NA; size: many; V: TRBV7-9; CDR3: CASSEYFGEAFF; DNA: TGTGCCAGCAGCGAGTATTTCGGTGAAGCTTTCTTT
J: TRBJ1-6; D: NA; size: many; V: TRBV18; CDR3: CASSRAGFNSPLHF; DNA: TGTGCCAGCTCACGGGCGGGATTTAATTCACCCCTCCACTTT
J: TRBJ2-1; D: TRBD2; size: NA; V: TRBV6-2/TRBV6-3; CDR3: CASTSRGGHEQFF; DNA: TGTGCCAGCACCTCTCGGGGGGGCCATGAGCAGTTCTTC
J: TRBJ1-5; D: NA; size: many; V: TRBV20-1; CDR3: CSAIRDGNQPQHF; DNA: TGCAGTGCTATCAGGGATGGCAATCAGCCCCAGCATTTT
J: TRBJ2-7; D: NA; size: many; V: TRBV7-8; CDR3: CASSLAIRPYEQYF; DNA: TGTGCCAGCAGCTTAGCGATCAGACCCTACGAGCAGTACTTC
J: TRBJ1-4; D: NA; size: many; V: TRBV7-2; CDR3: CASSSKGLMNEKLFF; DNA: TGTGCCAGCAGCTCCAAGGGACTTATGAATGAAAAACTGTTTTTT
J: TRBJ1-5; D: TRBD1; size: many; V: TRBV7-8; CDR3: CASSPGGQGIAQPQHF; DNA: TGTGCCAGCAGCCCAGGCGGACAGGGGATAGCTCAGCCCCAGCATTTT
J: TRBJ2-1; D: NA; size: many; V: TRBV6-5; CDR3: CATQVAVNNEQFF; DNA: TGTGCCACTCAGGTCGCGGTAAACAATGAGCAGTTCTTC
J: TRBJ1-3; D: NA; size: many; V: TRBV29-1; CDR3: CSVEGDPSSGNTIYF; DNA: TGCAGCGTTGAAGGGGATCCGAGCTCTGGAAACACCATATATTTT
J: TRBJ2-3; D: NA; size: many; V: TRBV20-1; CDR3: CSARPRGTTDTQYF; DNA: TGCAGTGCTAGACCGCGGGGTACCACAGATACGCAGTATTTT
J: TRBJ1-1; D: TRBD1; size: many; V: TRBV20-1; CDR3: CSAAGQSGNTEAFF; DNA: TGCAGTGCTGCGGGACAGTCAGGGAACACTGAAGCTTTCTTT
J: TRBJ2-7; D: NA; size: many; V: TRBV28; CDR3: CASSPALGEGGEQYF; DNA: TGTGCCAGCAGTCCTGCCTTGGGGGAAGGGGGCGAGCAGTACTTC
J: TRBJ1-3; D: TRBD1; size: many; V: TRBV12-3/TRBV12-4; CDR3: CASSLWGTGGYGNTIYF; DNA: TGTGCCAGCAGCCTTTGGGGGACAGGGGGCTATGGAAACACCATATATTTT
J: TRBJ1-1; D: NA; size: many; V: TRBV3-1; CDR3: CASSPIRNRDTNTEAFF; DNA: TGTGCCAGCAGCCCGATACGTAACAGGGACACGAACACTGAAGCTTTCTTT
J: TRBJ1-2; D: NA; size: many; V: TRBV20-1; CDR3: CSEGTAKGYTF; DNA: TGCAGTGAGGGAACAGCGAAAGGCTACACCTTC
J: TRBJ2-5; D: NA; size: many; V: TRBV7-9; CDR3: CASSPLLGGEEETQYF; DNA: TGTGCCAGCAGCCCGCTCTTGGGCGGGGAAGAAGAGACCCAGTACTTC
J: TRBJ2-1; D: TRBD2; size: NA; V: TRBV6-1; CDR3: CASSPRGGDNSYNEQFF; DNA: TGTGCCAGCAGTCCCCGCGGGGGGGACAACTCCTACAATGAGCAGTTCTTC
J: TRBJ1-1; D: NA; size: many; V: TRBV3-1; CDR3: CASSQIFVLMNTEAFF; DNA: TGTGCCAGCAGCCAAATTTTCGTGCTAATGAACACTGAAGCTTTCTTT
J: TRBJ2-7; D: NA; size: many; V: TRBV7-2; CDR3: CASSLSSYEQYF; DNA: TGTGCCAGCAGTTTGAGCTCCTACGAGCAGTACTTC
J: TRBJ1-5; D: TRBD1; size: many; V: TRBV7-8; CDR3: CASSQGTGNHQPQHF; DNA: TGTGCCAGCAGCCAGGGGACAGGCAACCATCAGCCCCAGCATTTT
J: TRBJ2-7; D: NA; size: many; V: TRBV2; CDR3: CASKVHGDEQYF; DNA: TGTGCCAGCAAAGTACACGGCGACGAGCAGTACTTC
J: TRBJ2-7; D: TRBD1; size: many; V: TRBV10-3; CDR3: CAISPGQGSFSYEQYF; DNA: TGTGCCATCAGTCCCGGACAGGGATCCTTCTCCTACGAGCAGTACTTC
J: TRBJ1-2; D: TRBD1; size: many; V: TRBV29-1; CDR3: CSVISRDRSYYGYTF; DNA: TGCAGCGTCATCTCCCGGGACAGGAGTTACTATGGCTACACCTTC
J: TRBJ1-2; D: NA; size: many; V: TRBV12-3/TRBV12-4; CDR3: CASSHIGQNYGYTF; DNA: TGTGCCAGCAGCCACATCGGACAAAACTATGGCTACACCTTC
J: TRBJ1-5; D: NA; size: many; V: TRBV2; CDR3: CASSNLNRNQPQHF; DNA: TGTGCCAGCAGTAACCTAAACAGAAATCAGCCCCAGCATTTT
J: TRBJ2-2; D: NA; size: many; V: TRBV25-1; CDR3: CASRGGGNTGELFF; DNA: TGTGCCAGCAGAGGGGGGGGGAACACCGGGGAGCTGTTTTTT
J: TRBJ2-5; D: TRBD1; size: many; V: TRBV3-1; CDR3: CASSPTGDVETQYF; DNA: TGTGCCAGCAGCCCGACAGGGGATGTAGAGACCCAGTACTTC
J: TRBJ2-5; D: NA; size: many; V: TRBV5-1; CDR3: CASSLSGGRETQYF; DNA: TGCGCCAGCAGCTTGTCAGGGGGGCGAGAGACCCAGTACTTC
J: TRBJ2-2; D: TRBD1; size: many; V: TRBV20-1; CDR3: CSATPTGAGELFF; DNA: TGCAGTGCTACCCCGACAGGGGCCGGGGAGCTGTTTTTT
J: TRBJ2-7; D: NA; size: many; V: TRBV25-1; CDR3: CASSVAGYSSYEQYF; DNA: TGTGCCAGCAGTGTCGCGGGATATTCTTCCTACGAGCAGTACTTC
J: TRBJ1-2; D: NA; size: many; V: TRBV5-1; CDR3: CASRSGGEPYGYTF; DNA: TGCGCCAGCAGGTCGGGGGGGGAACCCTATGGCTACACCTTC
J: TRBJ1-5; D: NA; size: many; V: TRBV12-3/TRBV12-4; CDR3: CASSLAEAGSPQHF; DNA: TGTGCCAGCAGTTTGGCCGAGGCTGGAAGCCCCCAGCATTTT
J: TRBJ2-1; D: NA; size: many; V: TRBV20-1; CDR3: CSERLMRGPHEQFF; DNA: TGCAGCGAACGCCTAATGAGAGGTCCCCATGAGCAGTTCTTC
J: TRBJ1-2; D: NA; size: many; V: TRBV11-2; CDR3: CASSLEAQTYPYGYTF; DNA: TGTGCCAGCAGCTTAGAGGCGCAGACTTACCCCTATGGCTACACCTTC
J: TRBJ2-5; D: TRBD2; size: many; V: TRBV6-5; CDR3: CASSYLLAGFQETQYF; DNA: TGTGCCAGCAGTTACCTCCTAGCGGGTTTCCAAGAGACCCAGTACTTC
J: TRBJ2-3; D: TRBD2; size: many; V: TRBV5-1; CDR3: CASSLSGGADTQYF; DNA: TGCGCCAGCAGCTTATCGGGGGGAGCAGATACGCAGTATTTT
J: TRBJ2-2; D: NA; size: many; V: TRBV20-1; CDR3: CSARVIGGAAGTGELFF; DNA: TGCAGTGCTAGAGTAATTGGGGGCGCCGCGGGCACCGGGGAGCTGTTTTTT
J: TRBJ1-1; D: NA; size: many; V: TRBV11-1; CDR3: CASSLRGTVNTEAFF; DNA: TGTGCCAGCAGCTTAAGGGGGACGGTGAACACTGAAGCTTTCTTT
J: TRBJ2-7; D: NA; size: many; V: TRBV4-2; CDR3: CASSHPPSAGTYEQYF; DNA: TGTGCCAGCAGCCATCCCCCCTCGGCAGGGACCTACGAGCAGTACTTC
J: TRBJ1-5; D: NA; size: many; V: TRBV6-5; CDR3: CASGSIGNQPQHF; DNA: TGTGCCAGCGGCTCCATTGGCAATCAGCCCCAGCATTTT